Presented here are 10 T cell receptor beta chains from one specimen sequenced in a study of molecular identifiers for immune sequencing clone quantification. TCRdb used MiXCR to reprocess the PCR reads, holding one entry per CDR3 protein. The repertoire holds more than 450,000 distinct CDR3 sequences, with about 20% as singletons. The source material was naive CD8+ T cells from blood, with Jurkat cell RNA spiked in. Documented subset: FACS-sorted CD8+CD4-CCR7+CD45RA+ naive T cells. Receptors originate from a human donor in good health. Some libraries in this study had Jurkat cell RNA spiked in.

The chain recombines TRBV14 with TRBJ1-2; no definite D call. Trimming took 0 bases from V and 4 from J, leaving 12 bases between them. CDR1 is SGHDN and CDR2 is FVKESK in the germline V gene. The CDR3 covers 15 residues. CDR3 loop: CASSQEGSASYGYTF. DNA of the CDR3: TGTGCCAGCAGCCAAGAGGGGTCAGCAAGCTATGGCTACACCTTC.

This clonotype was detected ten times or more. The chain has TRBV12-3 or TRBV12-4 and TRBJ2-3, with D perhaps matching TRBD1 or TRBD2 (6 bases each). Trimming removed 2 bases from V and 1 base from J, with 10 bases in between. This CDR3 spans 15 amino acids. The CDR3 bases are TGTGCCAGCAGTTTAAGGGGGGACGGCACAGATACGCAGTATTTT. It is translated as CASSLRGDGTDTQYF.

This clonotype has more than one count but fewer than ten. CDR3 sequence reads: CASSYGSSYNSPLHF. CDR3 bases: TGTGCCAGCAGTTACGGGAGCTCCTATAATTCACCCCTCCACTTT. The V gene is TRBV6-2 or TRBV6-3, the J gene TRBJ1-6; no clear D. Germline CDR1 is MNHEY and CDR2 is SVGEGT. V was pared by 2 bases and J by 0 bases, with 5 bases between. The CDR3 has 15 residues.

This clonotype appeared many times. The chain joins TRBV27 to TRBJ2-7; TRBD2 matches at 10 bases. The CDR3 extends over 14 amino acids. V was clipped by 5 bases and J by 3 bases; unmatched bases: 4. CDR1 is MNHEY, CDR2 SMNVEV, per germline (reference sequence). The DNA of the CDR3 is TGTGCCAGCAGTCAATGGACTAGCGGCTACGAGCAGTACTTC. Protein: CASSQWTSGYEQYF.

The chain joins TRBV27 to TRBJ2-5; D possibly corresponds to TRBD2 (5 bases). CDR3 length: 15 residues. V lost 3 bases and J lost 2, with 13 bases in between. Germline CDR1 reads MNHEY; CDR2 reads SMNVEV (reference sequence). CDR3 DNA sequence: TGTGCCAGCAGTTTCTTGGGGAGAGTTCAAGAGACCCAGTACTTC. Its protein is CASSFLGRVQETQYF.

Worth noting for this clonotype: A read error may be the cause here, since a much bigger clone is one base away. The chain joins TRBV29-1 to TRBJ2-1, with 14 bases lining up with TRBD2. J lost 2 bases, V lost 1 base, and 7 bases had no gene match. There are 18 residues in the CDR3. Per germline, CDR1 SQVTM and CDR2 ANQGSEA. The CDR3 DNA reads TGCAGCGTTGAAGGACTAGCGGGAGGGCCTAGCGCCTACAATGAGCAGTTCTTC. This encodes CSVEGLAGGPSAYNEQFF.

This clonotype has a count of ten or more. The chain has TRBV6-2 or TRBV6-3 and TRBJ2-4; D unclear. The germline CDR1 and CDR2 sequences are MNHEY and SVGEGT. V was trimmed by 7 bases and J by 0 bases, leaving 7 bases between them. This CDR3 spans 13 amino acids. CDR3 amino acids: CASKERAKNIQYF. The CDR3 DNA reads as TGTGCCAGCAAAGAGAGAGCCAAAAACATTCAGTACTTC.

A remark on this clonotype: A much bigger clone sits one base away, suggesting this may be a read error. This rearrangement joins TRBV9 to TRBJ2-6, with 7 nucleotides matching TRBD2. CDR1 and CDR2 (germline): SGDLS, YYNGEE. This CDR3 has 17 amino acids. The CDR3 is CTSSLDGRGPGANVLTF. CDR3 nucleotide sequence: TGTACCAGCAGCTTGGATGGGAGGGGTCCTGGGGCCAACGTCCTGACTTTC.

This clonotype is deemed medium-sized. CDR3 in amino acids: CASSQGTVRGGADEQYF. CDR3 DNA sequence: TGCGCCAGCAGCCAAGGGACGGTCCGGGGGGGCGCGGACGAGCAGTACTTC. The genes are TRBV4-3 and TRBJ2-7, with TRBD2 matching over 8 bases. Unmatched junction bases numbered 13, after V lost 1 base and J lost 5 bases. Per the germline V gene, CDR1 is LGHNA and CDR2 is YSLEER. The CDR3 is made up of 17 amino acids.

This clonotype has at least ten counts. The chain has TRBV12-3 or TRBV12-4 and TRBJ2-6, with D uncertain. Trimming pared 5 bases from V and 0 bases from J, leaving 11 bases between. This CDR3 has 16 residues. CDR3 sequence (DNA): TGTGCCAGCAGTGTAATTGGTCACTCTGGGGCCAACGTCCTGACTTTC. This codes for CASSVIGHSGANVLTF.